The entry below describes one T cell receptor (beta chain). These data come from a study of follicular helper T cells after annual influenza vaccination. Germline values: CDR1 SQVTM, CDR2 ANQGSEA. V gave up 6 bases and J gave up 4 bases, with 16 bases separating them. This CDR3 has 13 residues. Time point specified: 2014-2015 season, pre-vaccination. Sequencing of TCRB used Survey level resolution. Generated by immunoSEQ multiplex PCR, the TCRdb table keeps only in-frame clones and is missing some. The sample shows about 11,000 clones, approximately 80% of them seen only once. This sequence was found in an adult who received the influenza vaccine. The chain couples TRBV29-1 to TRBJ2-7; D gene ambiguous. The sample here was CXCR5- memory CD4+ T cells sorted from blood, taken on the day of influenza vaccination. The CDR3 here is CSVVKDGYYEQYF. The CDR3 coding sequence is TGCAGCGTAGTCAAGGACGGATATTACGAGCAGTACTTC.